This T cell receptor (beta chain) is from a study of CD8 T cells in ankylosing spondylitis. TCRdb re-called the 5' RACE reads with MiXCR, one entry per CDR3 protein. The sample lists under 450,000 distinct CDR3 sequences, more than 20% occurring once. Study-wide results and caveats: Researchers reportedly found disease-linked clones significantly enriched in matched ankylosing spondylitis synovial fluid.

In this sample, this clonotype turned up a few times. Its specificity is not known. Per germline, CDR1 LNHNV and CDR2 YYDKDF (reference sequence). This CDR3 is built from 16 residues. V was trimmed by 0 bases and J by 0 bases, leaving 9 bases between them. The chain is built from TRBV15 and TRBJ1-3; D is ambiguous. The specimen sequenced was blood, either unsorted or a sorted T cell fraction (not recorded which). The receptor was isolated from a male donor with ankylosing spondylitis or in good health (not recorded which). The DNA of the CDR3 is TGTGCCACCAGCAGAGATTTCGAGTACTCTGGAAACACCATATATTTT. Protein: CATSRDFEYSGNTIYF.